A selection of T cell receptor beta chains follows, all from one sample in a study of blood T cells in healthy people across ages. Each CDR3 protein gets one entry after TCRdb re-called the 5' RACE reads with MiXCR. Of around 1,000,000 distinct CDR3 sequences listed, around 27% are singletons. This sample also appeared in a second study, on T cells of mothers and their children.

Sequencing was performed on blood. The source is a girl aged 2 to 9 in good health. Each CDR3 is given with its conserved first and last residue. The D gene is left open where the match is weak. The listing skips clone size in some rows; elsewhere it reads once, few, many or a size class.

D gene	V gene	clone size	J gene	CDR3 protein	CDR3 DNA
.	TRBV7-6	.	TRBJ2-1	CASSSWGYNEQFF	TGTGCCAGCAGCTCATGGGGGTACAATGAGCAGTTCTTC
TRBD1	TRBV4-2	.	TRBJ2-3	CASSQGQGASARDTQYF	TGTGCCAGCAGCCAAGGGCAGGGGGCTAGCGCAAGAGATACGCAGTATTTT
.	TRBV29-1	few	TRBJ1-2	CSVLIQDYGYTF	TGCAGCGTTCTCATACAGGACTATGGCTACACCTTC
.	TRBV5-1	.	TRBJ1-5	CASSLEDPSNQPQHF	TGCGCCAGCAGCTTGGAGGACCCTAGCAATCAGCCCCAGCATTTT
TRBD1	TRBV12-3/TRBV12-4	few	TRBJ2-5	CASSYQRQGRQLQETQYF	TGTGCCAGCAGTTACCAAAGACAGGGGCGCCAATTGCAAGAGACCCAGTACTTC
.	TRBV7-9	.	TRBJ1-4	CASSSDSFNEKLFF	TGTGCCAGCAGCTCTGACAGCTTTAATGAAAAACTGTTTTTT
TRBD2	TRBV15	few	TRBJ2-5	CATSRELAGQETQYF	TGTGCCACCAGCAGAGAGCTAGCGGGCCAAGAGACCCAGTACTTC
TRBD1	TRBV7-9	.	TRBJ1-2	CASWEEPGQGAYGYPF	TGTGCCAGCTGGGAAGAACCGGGACAGGGGGCCTATGGCTACCCCTTC
.	TRBV5-1	few	TRBJ2-1	CASSLGGQQFF	TGCGCCAGCAGCTTGGGGGGACAGCAGTTCTTC
.	TRBV7-2	few	TRBJ2-3	CASSSLFSTDTQYF	TGTGCCAGCAGCTCTCTGTTCTCAACAGATACGCAGTATTTT
.	TRBV11-1	.	TRBJ2-7	CASSLDHGGGLYEQYF	TGTGCCAGCAGCTTAGACCATGGGGGGGGCCTCTACGAGCAGTACTTC
TRBD1	TRBV7-9	.	TRBJ2-2	CASSPMTGHGELFF	TGTGCCAGCAGCCCAATGACAGGGCACGGGGAGCTGTTTTTT
.	TRBV7-9	.	TRBJ2-5	CASSLDGLETQYF	TGCGCCAGCAGCTTAGATGGACTAGAGACCCAGTACTTC
.	TRBV6-2/TRBV6-3	.	TRBJ1-1	CASSYPTAGNTEAFF	TGTGCCAGCAGTTACCCGACAGCCGGGAACACTGAAGCTTTCTTT
.	TRBV6-5	.	TRBJ1-1	CASSYWGGSDTEAFF	TGTGCCAGCAGTTACTGGGGGGGTTCGGACACTGAAGCTTTCTTT
.	TRBV6-6	.	TRBJ1-1	CASSYKGMDTEAFF	TGTGCCAGCAGTTATAAGGGTATGGACACTGAAGCTTTCTTT
TRBD1	TRBV29-1	.	TRBJ2-7	CSVFDRGVTYEQYF	TGCAGCGTTTTTGACAGGGGAGTAACCTACGAGCAGTACTTC
.	TRBV7-9	.	TRBJ1-1	CASSLKEGRAFF	TGTGCCAGCAGCTTAAAAGAGGGCAGGGCTTTCTTT
.	TRBV3-1	.	TRBJ2-1	CASSQSVGEQFF	TGTGCCAGCAGCCAGAGCGTGGGTGAGCAGTTCTTC
TRBD2	TRBV7-9	.	TRBJ2-3	CASSLSALAGTDTQYF	TGTGCCAGCAGCTTATCAGCCCTAGCGGGGACAGATACGCAGTATTTT
TRBD1	TRBV10-3	few	TRBJ2-7	CAISERGQGPGEQYF	TGTGCCATCAGTGAAAGGGGACAGGGGCCGGGCGAGCAGTACTTC
.	TRBV29-1	few	TRBJ2-5	CSVESFDSLRVF	TGCAGCGTTGAGTCGTTTGACTCACTTCGGGTCTTC
.	TRBV6-1	few	TRBJ2-5	CASIEEQGTNRREQYF	TGTGCCAGCATCGAGGAGCAGGGCACCAACCGTAGAGAGCAGTACTTC
.	TRBV12-3/TRBV12-4	once	TRBJ2-7	CASSFLLSGYEQYF	TGTGCCAGCAGTTTCTTGCTTAGCGGCTACGAGCAGTACTTC
TRBD1	TRBV18	few	TRBJ1-2	CASSPTDRVEGYTF	TGTGCCAGCTCACCTACAGACAGGGTGGAAGGCTACACCTTC
.	TRBV3-1	many	TRBJ2-1	CASRAGQHNEQFF	TGTGCCAGCAGAGCAGGACAGCACAATGAGCAGTTCTTC
.	TRBV5-1	few	TRBJ2-2	CASSDRLTGELFF	TGCGCCAGCAGTGACCGGCTCACCGGGGAGCTGTTTTTT
.	TRBV25-1	.	TRBJ1-1	CASSELWFDWPTEAFF	TGTGCCAGCAGTGAATTGTGGTTCGATTGGCCCACTGAAGCTTTCTTT
TRBD1	TRBV28	few	TRBJ2-5	CASRRTGLGQTQYF	TGTGCCAGCAGAAGGACAGGTTTGGGGCAGACCCAGTACTTC
.	TRBV9	.	TRBJ2-1	CACSAWTSYNEQFF	TGTGCCTGCAGCGCCTGGACATCCTACAATGAGCAGTTCTTC
TRBD2	TRBV5-1	few	TRBJ2-1	CASSLVRGSNNEQFF	TGCGCCAGCAGCTTGGTCCGCGGGAGTAACAATGAGCAGTTCTTC
.	TRBV29-1	.	TRBJ2-1	CSVLLAEQFF	TGCAGCGTTTTATTAGCGGAGCAGTTCTTC
.	TRBV11-3	few	TRBJ2-1	CASSLLIARYNEQFF	TGTGCCAGCAGCTTACTGATCGCACGCTACAATGAGCAGTTCTTC
.	TRBV4-1	few	TRBJ1-5	CASSHVIASNQPQHF	TGCGCCAGCAGCCACGTGATTGCGAGCAATCAGCCCCAGCATTTT
.	TRBV7-2	few	TRBJ2-1	CASSFRSSYNEQFF	TGTGCCAGCAGCTTTAGGTCATCTTACAATGAGCAGTTCTTC
.	TRBV6-6	few	TRBJ1-2	CASSVTGLDGYTF	TGTGCCAGCAGTGTAACAGGCCTAGATGGCTACACCTTC
.	TRBV28	.	TRBJ1-2	CASEGGQDGYTF	TGTGCCAGCGAGGGGGGTCAGGATGGCTACACCTTC
TRBD2	TRBV20-1	few	TRBJ2-4	CSALWNGRDIQYF	TGCAGTGCCCTCTGGAACGGGAGGGACATTCAGTACTTC
.	TRBV28	.	TRBJ2-7	CASSGGDRNSYEQYF	TGTGCCAGCAGTGGAGGAGACAGGAACTCCTACGAGCAGTACTTC
TRBD1	TRBV19	few	TRBJ2-7	CASSIQKTGLEQYF	TGTGCCAGTAGTATACAGAAGACAGGGCTCGAGCAGTACTTC
.	TRBV15	.	TRBJ1-4	CATSPIRGEKLFF	TGTGCCACCAGCCCTATTAGGGGAGAAAAACTGTTTTTT
.	TRBV29-1	few	TRBJ2-5	CSVEGGESRQETQYF	TGCAGCGTTGAAGGGGGAGAGTCCCGACAAGAGACCCAGTACTTC
TRBD1	TRBV28	.	TRBJ2-7	CASSETGIYEQYF	TGTGCCAGCAGTGAGACAGGGATCTACGAGCAGTACTTC
.	TRBV25-1	.	TRBJ2-5	CASSLYRDSETQYF	TGTGCCAGCAGTTTGTACCGGGACTCGGAGACCCAGTACTTC
.	TRBV28	few	TRBJ2-7	CASSPRGESYEQYF	TGTGCCAGCAGTCCGAGGGGGGAGTCCTACGAGCAGTACTTC
.	TRBV29-1	.	TRBJ1-1	CSGTANTEAFF	TGCAGCGGGACGGCGAACACTGAAGCTTTCTTT
.	TRBV5-1	.	TRBJ2-3	CASSLLHETTDTQYF	TGCGCCAGCAGCTTATTGCATGAGACCACAGATACGCAGTATTTT
TRBD2	TRBV27	few	TRBJ2-5	CASTQGLAGGPEQETQYF	TGTGCCAGCACTCAGGGACTAGCGGGGGGGCCGGAGCAAGAGACCCAGTACTTC
.	TRBV12-3/TRBV12-4	few	TRBJ2-7	CASSLVGGQGEQYF	TGTGCCAGCAGTTTAGTTGGGGGGCAGGGCGAGCAGTACTTC
.	TRBV12-3/TRBV12-4	few	TRBJ1-4	CASSLFTESNEKLFF	TGTGCCAGCAGTTTATTCACCGAGAGTAATGAAAAACTGTTTTTT
TRBD1	TRBV7-2	few	TRBJ2-4	CASSWEFRTGENIQYF	TGTGCCAGCAGCTGGGAGTTCAGGACAGGGGAAAACATTCAGTACTTC
TRBD1	TRBV27	.	TRBJ1-2	CASSLGAGGRGGYTF	TGTGCCAGCAGTTTAGGGGCAGGGGGTAGAGGCGGCTACACCTTC
.	TRBV10-2	.	TRBJ1-2	CASSESGGNYGYPF	TGCGCCAGCAGTGAGTCAGGGGGAAACTATGGCTACCCCTTC
.	TRBV29-1	many	TRBJ2-3	CSVHTDTQYF	TGCAGCGTGCACACAGATACGCAGTATTTT
TRBD1	TRBV27	few	TRBJ2-7	CASSSYRGYYEQYF	TGTGCCAGCAGTTCGTACAGGGGCTACTACGAGCAGTACTTC
TRBD2	TRBV6-1	few	TRBJ2-5	CASSPHVRLAGGQETQYF	TGTGCCAGCAGTCCCCATGTTCGACTAGCGGGGGGCCAAGAGACCCAGTACTTC
TRBD2	TRBV13	few	TRBJ2-7	CASSQRGRASYEQYF	TGTGCCAGCAGTCAGCGGGGGCGGGCCTCCTACGAGCAGTACTTC
TRBD2	TRBV5-5	many	TRBJ2-5	CASSLFVAGGPETQYF	TGTGCCAGCAGCTTGTTTGTAGCGGGGGGGCCAGAGACCCAGTACTTC
TRBD2	TRBV28	.	TRBJ2-7	CASRPTSASYEQYF	TGTGCCAGCAGACCAACTAGCGCCTCCTACGAGCAGTACTTC
.	TRBV15	few	TRBJ1-2	CATSYPAGGNYGYTF	TGTGCCACCAGTTACCCGGCGGGGGGGAACTATGGCTACACCTTC